This TCR beta chain stems from a study of blood T cell repertoires in COVID-19. The assay was immunoSEQ multiplex PCR, and TCRdb's table has in-frame clones only and misses some. The sample records some 110,000 clones, about 85% being singletons. In germline, CDR1 is PRHDT, CDR2 FYEKMQ (reference sequence). V was cut by 5 bases and J by 3 bases, with 7 bases left in between. This CDR3 has 12 amino acids. Sample: peripheral blood. This rearrangement joins TRBV13 to TRBJ1-1; D call uncertain. This receptor was identified in a man over 45 with acute or convalescent COVID-19. In DNA form, the CDR3 reads TGTGCCAGCAGCGACAAATACACTGAAGCTTTCTTT. The encoded protein is CASSDKYTEAFF.